One and the same sample provided the 9 T cell receptor beta chains below, sequenced in a study of blood T cell repertoires in COVID-19. Sequenced by immunoSEQ multiplex PCR; TCRdb stores in-frame clones only, minus some. Here the sample spans about 180,000 clones, 70% to 90% being singletons. The sample consisted of peripheral blood. These receptors were taken from a man aged 35-49 years with active or convalescent COVID-19.

The CDR3 reads CASSQLAAAYEQYF. As DNA, the CDR3 is TGTGCCAGCAGCCAGCTAGCGGCGGCCTACGAGCAGTACTTC. The J gene is TRBJ2-7, the V gene TRBV14; 7 positions agree with TRBD2. This CDR3 is built from 14 residues. The germline V gene encodes CDR1 SGHDN and CDR2 FVKESK. V lost 3 bases, J lost 2 bases, and 4 bases stayed unmatched.

V and J are TRBV3-1 (or the pseudogene TRBV3-2) and TRBJ1-6; D perhaps matches TRBD1 (5 bases). The CDR3 totals 14 residues. Germline loops: CDR1 LGHDT, CDR2 YNNKEL (reference sequence). Trimming shortened V by 4 bases and J by 5 bases, and 9 bases separated the two germline ends. The CDR3 loop reads CASSPGLNNSPLHF. The CDR3 DNA reads as TGTGCCAGCAGCCCAGGGCTGAATAATTCACCCCTCCACTTT.

The rearrangement joins TRBV5-1 to TRBJ2-2, with 13 bases identical to TRBD2. V shed 1 base, J shed 1 base, and the junction held 7 bases outside the gene matches. In germline, CDR1 is SGHRS, CDR2 YFSETQ. This CDR3 comprises 19 residues. In DNA form, the CDR3 reads TGCGCCAGCAGCTTGAGGACTAGCGGGGGACCGATGAACACCGGGGAGCTGTTTTTT. This gives the protein CASSLRTSGGPMNTGELFF. Combining the CDR3 with reference TRBV5-1 and TRBJ2-2 gives the whole variable domain KAGVTQTPRYLIKTRGQQVTLSCSPISGHRSVSWYQQTPGQGLQFLFEYFSETQRNKGNFPGRFSGRQFSNSRSEMNVSTLELGDSALYLCASSLRTSGGPMNTGELFFGEGSRLTVL.

The rearrangement links TRBV6-6 to TRBJ1-2; 7 nucleotides match TRBD1. Losses at the gene ends were 2 bases for V and 0 bases for J; bases not matched to a gene: 6. The CDR3 runs to 16 residues. Germline V lookup: CDR1 MNHNY, CDR2 SVGAGI (reference sequence). CDR3 residues: CASSYKRQGANYGYTF. CDR3 nucleotides: TGTGCCAGCAGTTACAAGAGACAGGGAGCTAACTATGGCTACACCTTC.

The rearrangement joins TRBV20-1 to TRBJ2-7; 12 nucleotides align to TRBD2. Trimming cost V 3 bases and J 7 bases; bases outside gene matches: 10. CDR3 length: 15 residues. Per the germline V gene, CDR1 is DFQATT and CDR2 is SNEGSKA (reference sequence). The CDR3: CSASPQTSGGYEQYF. In nucleotides, the CDR3 is TGCAGTGCTAGTCCGCAGACTAGCGGGGGTTATGAGCAGTACTTC.

The chain employs TRBV27 and TRBJ2-3, with 9 bases that match TRBD1. J lost 4 bases, V lost 4 bases, and 9 bases had no gene match. CDR1 and CDR2 (germline): MNHEY, SMNVEV (reference sequence). The CDR3 covers 16 residues. CDR3 DNA sequence: TGTGCCAGCAGTTCCCCCGGGACAGGGTTTGCAGATACGCAGTATTTT. Translated, it gives CASSSPGTGFADTQYF.

The V and J genes are TRBV6-1 and TRBJ2-7; 7 nucleotides align to TRBD1. There are 20 residues in the CDR3. The trim removed 3 bases at V and 3 bases at J, leaving 23 bases unmatched. The germline CDR1 and CDR2 sequences are MNHNS and SASEGT. DNA of the CDR3: TGTGCCAGCAGTGATCTTCGTTTGAAGACAGGGCCAGCGCCATACTACGAGCAGTACTTC. This codes for CASSDLRLKTGPAPYYEQYF.

The chain carries TRBV6-5 and TRBJ2-5, with TRBD2 identical over 8 bases. Trimming removed 6 bases from V and 1 base from J; junction bases left unmatched: 4. Germline CDR1 and CDR2: MNHEY and SVGAGI. The CDR3 length is 14 residues. CDR3 in amino acids: CASRASGGQETQYF. The DNA of the CDR3 is TGTGCCAGCAGGGCCAGCGGGGGCCAAGAGACCCAGTACTTC.

The chain has TRBV10-3 and TRBJ1-1, with a possible D match to TRBD1 (5 bases). Trimming left V 3 bases short and J 2 bases short, with 16 bases between. The CDR3 sequence is 16 residues long. Germline V gene sequence: CDR1 ENHRY, CDR2 SYGVKD. CDR3 residues: CAISDPRPDTNTEAFF. CDR3 sequence (DNA): TGTGCCATCAGTGATCCCCGACCGGACACAAACACTGAAGCTTTCTTT.